This T cell receptor (beta chain) was identified in a study of identical twins. Study findings and constraints: The study found excess low generation probability among twin-shared out-of-frame alpha sequences. For monozygotic twins, models underestimated out-of-frame TCR alpha sharing.

One entry per CDR3 protein, called by TCRdb with MiXCR from the 5' RACE reads. This sample has approximately 700,000 distinct CDR3 sequences, with around 6% found just once. This clonotype was found many times. What it binds is unknown. CDR3 length: 16 residues. J gave up 5 bases and V 3 bases, and 8 bases lay outside the gene matches. Material: naive T cells sorted from blood. This TCR derives from a man younger than 30 in good health. V gene TRBV12-3 or TRBV12-4 combines with J gene TRBJ2-2; 8 bases align to TRBD2. CDR3: CASSFYSGGRTGELFF. The CDR3 DNA reads TGTGCCAGCAGTTTCTATTCGGGAGGGCGAACCGGGGAGCTGTTTTTT.